Each of the 20 T cell receptor beta chains below was sequenced from the same sample in a study of blood T cell repertoires in COVID-19. Assay: immunoSEQ multiplex PCR; the TCRdb copy retains only in-frame clones and omits some. The sample holds tens of thousands of clones; roughly three quarters are singletons and the top ten take roughly a third. Sequencing was performed on peripheral blood. These TCRs come from a woman of 80 years or more with acute or convalescent COVID-19.

The chain joins TRBV6-2 or TRBV6-3 to TRBJ2-7; tentatively, D is TRBD1 (6 bases). CDR3 length: 15 residues. The germline V gene has CDR1 MNHEY and CDR2 SVGEGT. The V end lost 0 bases, the J end lost 6 bases, and 15 bases lay between the germline ends. Here the CDR3 DNA reads TGTGCCAGCAGTTACTCATTTTCCCGGGACACCGAGCAGTACTTC. Encoded protein: CASSYSFSRDTEQYF.

The J gene is TRBJ2-7, the V gene TRBV10-2; possible D gene TRBD2, 5 bases. CDR1 and CDR2 (germline): WSHSY, SAAADI. The CDR3 runs 13 residues. V lost 6 bases and J lost 7, with 16 bases in between. The CDR3 sequence is CASRVEVTREQYF. The CDR3 DNA reads TGCGCCAGCAGAGTGGAGGTAACGCGGGAGCAGTACTTC.

CDR3 sequence: CSVGGGQGNTEAFF. CDR3 nucleotide sequence: TGCAGCGTTGGCGGCGGACAGGGAAACACTGAAGCTTTCTTT. This sequence joins TRBV29-1 and TRBJ1-1, with TRBD1 identical over 8 bases. V trimming: 4 bases; J trimming: 2 bases; junction bases outside the gene matches: 6. This CDR3 region has 14 residues. Germline V gene lookup returns CDR1 SQVTM and CDR2 ANQGSEA.

The chain recombines TRBV5-1 with TRBJ1-2; no clear D gene. The V end was cut by 4 bases, the J end by 0 bases, with 7 bases between. The CDR3 length is 13 residues. CDR1 and CDR2 from the germline V gene are SGHRS and YFSETQ. CDR3 nucleotides: TGCGCCAGCAGCCCAGACACTAACTATGGCTACACCTTC. This translates into CASSPDTNYGYTF.

V and J are TRBV6-5 and TRBJ1-1; D remains unclear. This CDR3 comprises 13 residues. Looked up from germline, CDR1 is MNHEY and CDR2 is SVGAGI. The V and J ends lost 2 bases and 4 bases respectively, with 8 bases between them. CDR3 bases: TGTGCCAGCAGTTACGAACTTTTCACTGAAGCTTTCTTT. It yields the protein CASSYELFTEAFF.

The chain carries TRBV6-2 or TRBV6-3 and TRBJ1-2, with a tentative D call TRBD1 (6 bases). The CDR3 sequence is 13 residues long. CDR1 is MNHEY and CDR2 is SVGEGT in the germline V gene. The V end was cut by 2 bases, the J end by 5 bases, with 9 bases between. The CDR3 loop is CASSYTGIYGYTF. The CDR3 DNA reads as TGTGCCAGCAGTTACACAGGGATTTATGGCTACACCTTC.

CDR3 sequence: CASSPLGTNQPQHF. CDR3 in DNA: TGTGCCAGCTCACCATTAGGGACTAATCAGCCCCAGCATTTT. The chain carries TRBV18 and TRBJ1-5, with D perhaps matching TRBD1 (5 bases). Germline CDR1 and CDR2: KGHSH and LQKENI. Trimming left V 2 bases short and J 4 bases short, with 9 bases between. This CDR3 comprises 14 residues.

A few counts support this clone. The rearrangement uses TRBV11-2 and TRBJ2-2; D possibly corresponds to TRBD2 (5 bases). Trimming removed 5 bases from V and 1 base from J, with 8 bases in between. The CDR3 spans 14 residues. Germline-derived CDR1 and CDR2 are SGHAT and FQNNGV. The CDR3 region has the DNA TGTGCCAGCAGCCCTGGACTGAACACCGGGGAGCTGTTTTTT. It encodes CASSPGLNTGELFF.

As for this clone: Germline and junction disagree at one end, which may indicate a read error. The chain couples TRBV6-6 to TRBJ2-1; D unresolved. CDR3 length: 14 residues. Germline V lookup: CDR1 MNHNY, CDR2 SVGAGI (reference sequence). CDR3 sequence reads: CASSYIVSHNEQFF. The CDR3 bases are TGTGCCAGCAGTTATATAGTCTCCCACAATGAGCAGTTCTTC.

J is TRBJ2-7 and V is TRBV28; D ambiguous. V lost 1 base and J 4 bases, leaving 5 bases between the germline ends. The CDR3 totals 12 residues. The germline V gene has CDR1 MDHEN and CDR2 SYDVKM. The CDR3 nucleotides are TGTGCCAGCAGTTTATCGTCTTACGAGCAGTACTTC. This codes for CASSLSSYEQYF.

This clone has a single count. CDR3 region: CAWSVRSEQYF. The CDR3, as DNA: TGTGCCTGGAGTGTACGGAGCGAGCAGTACTTC. The rearrangement joins TRBV30 to TRBJ2-7; D is unresolved. Per the germline V gene, CDR1 is GTSNPN and CDR2 is SVGIG (reference sequence). The CDR3 runs to 11 residues. V lost 0 bases and J lost 6, with 6 bases in between.

The sample holds a few counts of this clone. The chain has TRBV10-3 and TRBJ1-3; D not resolved. Germline V gene sequence: CDR1 ENHRY, CDR2 SYGVKD. The CDR3 is 11 amino acids. The V and J ends lost 9 bases and 4 bases respectively, with 7 bases between them. CDR3 DNA: TGTGCCATGCACGAGGGAAACACCATATATTTT. Its protein is CAMHEGNTIYF.

The V and J genes are TRBV3-1 (or the pseudogene TRBV3-2) and TRBJ2-1; TRBD2 aligns across 12 bases. The CDR3 runs to 15 residues. The trim removed 6 bases at V and 4 bases at J, leaving 4 bases unmatched. CDR1 is LGHDT, CDR2 YNNKEL, per germline (reference sequence). The CDR3 coding sequence is TGTGCCAGCAGTCGACTAGCGGGAGTATACAATGAGCAGTTCTTC. Translating gives CASSRLAGVYNEQFF.

The chain joins TRBV5-4 to TRBJ2-1, with 9 bases matching TRBD1. V dropped 4 bases and J dropped 3; count of bases not matched to a gene: 2. There are 14 residues in the CDR3. Germline V lookup: CDR1 SGHNT, CDR2 YYREEE (reference sequence). CDR3 amino acids: CASSKTGGYNEQFF. The CDR3 nucleotides are TGTGCCAGCAGCAAGACAGGGGGCTACAATGAGCAGTTCTTC.

This chain links TRBV5-6 with TRBJ2-6; TRBD2 might be the D (7 bases). From germline, CDR1 is SGHDT and CDR2 YYEEEE. The V and J ends lost 4 bases and 0 bases respectively, with 17 bases between them. The length of the CDR3 is 18 residues. This chain's CDR3 is CASSPEGGGHSGANVLTF. The CDR3 nucleotides are TGTGCCAGCAGCCCGGAGGGGGGGGGTCACTCTGGGGCCAACGTCCTGACTTTC.

J is TRBJ1-4 and V is TRBV9; no firm D call. Trimming stripped 0 bases from V and 4 bases from J, with 7 bases between. CDR3 length: 14 residues. Germline CDR1 reads SGDLS; CDR2 reads YYNGEE. CDR3 coding DNA: TGTGCCAGCAGCGTAGGCGGGAATAATGAAAAACTGTTTTTT. Protein sequence: CASSVGGNNEKLFF.

The chain is built from TRBV5-1 and TRBJ1-1, with D tentatively TRBD1 (5 bases). CDR1 is SGHRS, CDR2 YFSETQ, per germline. V was cut by 0 bases and J by 7 bases, with 13 bases left in between. This CDR3 contains 14 residues. The CDR3 is CASSLAGQGDEAFF. The DNA for the CDR3 is TGCGCCAGCAGCTTGGCAGGCCAGGGCGATGAAGCTTTCTTT.

A few counts support this clone. The chain carries TRBV5-1 and TRBJ2-7; D possibly corresponds to TRBD1 (6 bases). CDR1 SGHRS and CDR2 YFSETQ come from the germline V gene. V was clipped by 5 bases and J by 0 bases, with 12 bases between them. The CDR3 runs to 14 residues. The CDR3 DNA sequence: TGCGCCAGCAGAGAGTACAGGGACTCCTACGAGCAGTACTTC. Its translation is CASREYRDSYEQYF.

The chain links TRBV29-1 to TRBJ2-2; 14 nucleotides line up with TRBD2. Germline V lookup: CDR1 SQVTM, CDR2 ANQGSEA. The CDR3 covers 16 residues. Losses at the gene ends were 7 bases for V and 6 bases for J; bases not matched to a gene: 10. CDR3 amino acids: CSAAFGLAGGSGELFF. The DNA of the CDR3 is TGCAGCGCTGCCTTTGGACTAGCGGGAGGATCCGGGGAGCTGTTTTTT.

V is TRBV5-8 and J is TRBJ2-1; the D gene is possibly TRBD1 (6 bases). Germline CDR1 SGHTS, CDR2 YDEGEE. This CDR3 has 14 amino acids. V lost 0 bases and J lost 12, with 16 bases in between. CDR3 sequence reads: CASSLVVGARTQFF. In DNA form, the CDR3 reads TGTGCCAGCAGCTTGGTGGTGGGGGCACGGACGCAGTTCTTC.